This TCR beta chain was obtained from a study of robustness of blood B and T cell sequencing (dated by TCRdb to 2016 to 2019). Notes on the research overall: The study was designed to determine how much peripheral blood is required to reliably characterize an individual's TCRbeta and IgG repertoires. For technical replicates, two replicate TCRbeta cDNA libraries were prepared from one shared RNA pool that came from a single 10 ml draw. TCRbeta and IgG repertoires were quantified in each of the roughly ten independently drawn blood samples. The study at large found these results: TCRbeta rarefaction curves did not fully plateau, suggesting under-sequencing or many low-abundance clonotypes. Pooling tubes did not increase the overlap of rare TCRbeta clonotypes, which implies that much larger blood volumes would be needed to capture rare TCRbeta clonotypes. Of the top 10,000 TCRbeta clonotypes in one technical replicate library, 90% to 95% were also found in the other technical replicate library. Combining 3 or 4 tubes (about 26-40 ml blood) brought coverage of the top 10,000 TCRbeta clonotypes close to saturation. EDTA tubes required immediate fractionation, limiting use in multi-site collections. One pair of TCRbeta libraries showed evidence of cross-contamination, likely from batch processing; the shared UMI-sequence pairs were removed. The 1,000 most abundant TCRbeta clonotypes from the pooled draws were detected in every single 10 ml sample.

As regards this clonotype: Its specific antigen is unknown. Within one base of it there is no much larger clone, and no base qualities were kept.

TCRbeta repertoires were quantified from mRNA rather than genomic DNA, which captures expressed receptors. Without cell sorting, buffy coat leukocytes were collected into Trizol, and RNA was extracted using the Direct-zol RNA MiniPrep Plus kit. To separate plasma, buffy coat and red blood cells, the EDTA blood tubes were centrifuged right away at 4 degrees C. Library creation used PCR. Data came from an Illumina MiSeq. SMARTScribe reverse transcriptase and a 5' template-switch oligo, by which a universal priming site was added, were used for cDNA synthesis. The template-switch oligo carried a 12-nucleotide random unique molecular identifier (UMI) that tagged each cDNA molecule. During reverse transcription, TCRbeta transcripts were targeted by chain-specific reverse primers. Uracil DNA glycosylase treatment was used to remove residual template-switch adapters, and a Qiagen MinElute kit was used to purify the cDNA. For the first PCR, about 25 cycles were run with KAPA HiFi HotStart ReadyMix and step-out primers, split across four 50 ul reactions. Before further amplification, first-round PCR products were gel-purified. Illumina Nextera adapters were attached in a second PCR of around 8 cycles, and the libraries were then purified and pooled. The UMI barcode for each TCRbeta molecule was captured by a 50-nucleotide 5' read. Per the source publication's procedure: The MIGEC toolkit was used to group reads by UMI into consensus reads. PEAR was used to merge forward and reverse consensus reads, producing the final reads. Identical UMI-sequence pairs found in more than one library were treated as cross-sample contamination and removed by a custom decontamination script. V(D)J assignment and CDR3 extraction were performed with MIGMAP, a wrapper around IgBLAST. A TCR clonotype was defined by an identical V gene, J gene and CDR3 amino acid sequence; no sequencing was done for CDR1 and CDR2. The public reads were run again by TCRdb, first through fastp at Q25 and then through MiXCR, and only productive beta chains were kept. Merged by CDR3 protein, the rows form single entries marked with the most common genes and DNA. The V and J calls were determined by TCRdb, not by the authors. The sample table lists some 1,600 distinct CDR3 sequences, approximately 68% of them with a count of one. Around two fifths of the sample is in the top ten clones.

CDR1 and CDR2 (PRHDT, FYEKMQ) derive from the germline V gene (reference sequence). From the cysteine up to the phenylalanine, the CDR3 has a length of 15 residues. Only CDR3 DNA remains: 45 bases, in frame from the first base. The germline V and J ends show losses of 5 bases and 3 bases respectively, and no gene match explains 2 bases of the junction. The chain is assembled from TRBV13 and TRBJ2-3; 13 central nucleotides agree with TRBD2. The specimen was peripheral blood. This TCR was sampled from a human donor in good health. The CDR3: CASSRTSGGTDTQYF. The sequenced DNA is TGTGCCAGCAGCCGGACTAGCGGGGGAACAGATACGCAGTATTTT.